In this sample, the clone carrying this T cell receptor beta chain turned up once. These data are taken from a study of blood T cell repertoires in COVID-19. Some clones are missing from TCRdb's copy, which holds only in-frame ones; the method was immunoSEQ multiplex PCR. The sample lists 200,000 or so clones, over 80% seen once, with roughly 5.1% in the top ten. The specimen sequenced was peripheral blood. This clonotype was sampled from a woman in her 30s with acute or convalescent COVID-19.

CDR3 DNA: TGTGCTAGTGGTTTGGGGACAGGGATCACAGATACGCAGTATTTT. The encoded protein is CASGLGTGITDTQYF. The genes are TRBV12-5 and TRBJ2-3, with 8 positions matching TRBD1. Germline values: CDR1 LGHNT, CDR2 FRNRAP. The CDR3 totals 15 residues. V was clipped by 1 base and J by 2 bases; unmatched bases: 2.